This T cell receptor beta chain was sequenced for a study of early T cells in non-severe SARS-CoV-2 infection. Study-wide results and limits: VDJdb matching, biased toward anti-spike CD8 responses, missed private and CD4 specificities.

Individual cDNA molecules carried attached unique molecular identifiers. TCRdb re-derived calls from the 5' RACE reads in MiXCR, one entry per CDR3 protein. The sample yields more than 90,000 distinct CDR3 sequences, less than 15% seen once. This clonotype was counted only a few times. Its matching antigen is unknown. The specimen was whole blood. The source is an adult who was a healthcare worker with PCR-confirmed SARS-CoV-2 infection or an uninfected control (not recorded which).

CDR3 sequence: CASSPLRGLGINEQFF. The CDR3 nucleotides are TGTGCCAGCAGCCCCCTACGGGGGCTAGGTATCAATGAGCAGTTCTTC. The V call is TRBV11-2, the J call TRBJ2-1; D may match TRBD1 or TRBD2 (6 bases each). The germline gives CDR1 SGHAT, CDR2 FQNNGV. Between the trimmed V and J ends, which lost 5 bases and 6 bases, there was a span of 20 bases. The CDR3 covers 16 residues.